These 20 T cell receptor beta chains were sequenced from one sample in a study of blood T cell repertoires in COVID-19 (TCRdb year 2020). The library was made by the immunoSEQ multiplex PCR assay. Here the immuneACCESS table is served through TCRdb, limited to in-frame sequences with V and J called. Missing clones are a known gap in these copies; in checked studies unresolved V genes cover under half, and the rest lacks a known reason. The sample table holds around 120,000 clones, of which approximately 87% were seen once. The ten largest clones take up approximately 2.5% of the sample. The material sequenced was peripheral blood. These receptors originate from a man younger than 40 with acute or convalescent COVID-19.

V is TRBV15 and J is TRBJ2-4; TRBD1 matches 9 bases. The CDR3 is 17 amino acids. Germline lookup yields CDR1 LNHNV and CDR2 YYDKDF (reference sequence). Losses at the gene ends were 2 bases for V and 2 bases for J; bases not matched to a gene: 7. DNA for the CDR3: TGTGCCACCAGCAGACAAAGGGGGACAGGGCCCAAAAACATTCAGTACTTC. It translates to CATSRQRGTGPKNIQYF.

This clone occurred many times. The V call is TRBV18, the J call TRBJ1-2; 7 bases align to TRBD1. V shed 3 bases, J shed 5 bases, and the junction held 9 bases outside the gene matches. The CDR3 is 15 residues long. Germline-derived CDR1 and CDR2 are KGHSH and LQKENI. CDR3 region: CASSPEGQLRYGYTF. CDR3 DNA: TGTGCCAGCTCACCTGAGGGACAGTTACGATATGGCTACACCTTC. The whole variable domain, filled in from reference TRBV18 and TRBJ1-2, reads NAGVMQNPRHLVRRRGQEARLRCSPMKGHSHVYWYRQLPEEGLKFMVYLQKENIIDESGMPKERFSAEFPKEGPSILRIQQVVRGDSAAYFCASSPEGQLRYGYTFGSGTRLTVV.

This chain connects TRBV4-3 to TRBJ2-3, with D unresolved. This CDR3 comprises 16 residues. Trimming removed 0 bases at V and 2 bases at J, with 12 bases between. Per the germline V gene, CDR1 is LGHNA and CDR2 is YSLEER. CDR3 nucleotides: TGCGCCAGCAGCCAAGATGGCGAGACATACACAGATACGCAGTATTTT. It is translated as CASSQDGETYTDTQYF.

This clone appeared a single time. This chain links TRBV21-1 with TRBJ1-5. TRBV21-1 is a documented pseudogene. The length of the CDR3 is 14 residues. CDR3 nucleotides: TGTGCCAGCGTCAGCAGGACTTTCAATCAGCCCCAGCATTTT. Protein product: CASVSRTFNQPQHF.

The genes are TRBV6-1 and TRBJ2-2; D possibly corresponds to TRBD2 (6 bases). Germline values: CDR1 MNHNS, CDR2 SASEGT. This CDR3 is built from 16 residues. The germline V and J ends were trimmed by 4 bases and 1 base, with 13 bases remaining between them. CDR3 protein: CASSVLPGENTGELFF. The CDR3 DNA reads as TGTGCCAGCAGTGTTCTACCGGGAGAGAACACCGGGGAGCTGTTTTTT.

The chain is built from TRBV29-1 and TRBJ1-1; 10 nucleotides line up with TRBD1. The CDR3 is 12 residues long. Germline lookup yields CDR1 SQVTM and CDR2 ANQGSEA. The trim removed 4 bases at V and 7 bases at J, leaving 3 bases unmatched. CDR3 loop: CSVVTGGYEAFF. CDR3 in DNA: TGCAGCGTTGTGACAGGGGGCTATGAAGCTTTCTTT.

This chain joins TRBV27 and TRBJ2-7, with a tentative D call TRBD2 (5 bases). This CDR3 spans 15 amino acids. CDR1 is MNHEY, CDR2 SMNVEV, per germline (reference sequence). With 6 bases removed from V and 2 bases from J, the gap between germline ends came to 17 bases. The DNA of the CDR3 is TGTGCCAGCAGGGAGTGGAGCGGAGATACCTACGAGCAGTACTTC. Amino acid sequence: CASREWSGDTYEQYF.

This clone has a single count. The J gene is TRBJ1-2, the V gene TRBV7-9, with TRBD1 matching 7 bases. The V and J ends lost 3 bases and 6 bases, in that order; junction bases with no gene match: 1. The CDR3 runs 12 residues. Germline V gene lookup returns CDR1 SEHNR and CDR2 FQNEAQ (reference sequence). The CDR3 loop reads CASSFGQDGYTF. Here the CDR3 DNA reads TGTGCCAGCAGCTTCGGACAGGATGGCTACACCTTC. Using reference TRBV7-9 and TRBJ1-2 for the parts outside the CDR3, the full variable domain is DTGVSQNPRHKITKRGQNVTFRCDPISEHNRLYWYRQTLGQGPEFLTYFQNEAQLEKSRLLSDRFSAERPKGSFSTLEIQRTEQGDSAMYLCASSFGQDGYTFGSGTRLTVV.

The genes are TRBV18 and TRBJ2-7; no clear D. Germline V CDR1 and CDR2: KGHSH, LQKENI. The CDR3 consists of 14 residues. Between the trimmed V and J ends, which lost 0 bases and 2 bases, there was a span of 8 bases. This CDR3 reads CASSPPHSTYEQYF. The CDR3 DNA reads TGTGCCAGCTCACCACCTCACAGTACCTACGAGCAGTACTTC.

The chain recombines TRBV27 with TRBJ2-7, with 10 bases aligning to TRBD1. The V gene's germline CDR1 is MNHEY and CDR2 SMNVEV (reference sequence). The CDR3 loop spans 15 amino acids. The junction had 10 bases not matched to a gene; V was cut back by 3 bases and J by 8 bases. The CDR3 sequence is CASSFQRRTGGKQYV. The CDR3 DNA is TGTGCCAGCAGTTTCCAACGGAGGACAGGGGGAAAGCAGTACGTC.

The table lists this clone with a few counts. The rearrangement links TRBV12-3 or TRBV12-4 to TRBJ2-3; D call uncertain. With 1 base removed from V and 5 bases from J, the gap between germline ends came to 4 bases. This CDR3 region has 12 residues. The CDR3 nucleotides are TGTGCCAGCAGTTTAGGGCAAGATACGCAGTATTTT. Amino acid sequence: CASSLGQDTQYF.

V and J are TRBV27 and TRBJ1-1, with D perhaps matching TRBD1 (6 bases). V lost 0 bases and J 8 bases, leaving 10 bases between the germline ends. From germline, CDR1 is MNHEY and CDR2 SMNVEV (reference sequence). CDR3 length equals 13 residues. DNA for the CDR3: TGTGCCAGCAGTTTATCCCCGCAGGGGGAAGCTTTCTTT. Protein: CASSLSPQGEAFF.

The V gene is TRBV5-8, the J gene TRBJ1-1; TRBD1 is a possible D gene (6 bases). Germline V gives CDR1 SGHTS, CDR2 YDEGEE. V was pared by 4 bases and J by 6 bases, with 13 bases between. The CDR3 is 13 residues long. DNA of the CDR3: TGTGCCAGCAGCCCCAGGGGTTCCCCTGAAGCTTTCTTT. This sequence encodes CASSPRGSPEAFF. Based on the CDR3 plus reference TRBV5-8 and TRBJ1-1, the full variable domain is EAGVTQSPTHLIKTRGQQATLRCSPISGHTSVYWYQQALGLGLQFLLWYDEGEERNRGNFPPRFSGRQFPNYSSELNVNALELEDSALYLCASSPRGSPEAFFGQGTRLTVV.

This clone occurred once. Written as DNA, the CDR3 is TGTGCCAGCAGCCAGAGGGACAGGGTCACCGGGGAGCTGTTTTTT. Translated, it gives CASSQRDRVTGELFF. This chain joins TRBV9 and TRBJ2-2; 9 bases are shared with TRBD1. The length of the CDR3 is 15 residues. Germline loops: CDR1 SGDLS, CDR2 YYNGEE. Trimming cost V 4 bases and J 4 bases; bases outside gene matches: 5.

The CDR3 DNA sequence: TGCGCCAGCAGCTCCGGGACAGGGATCATCGGGAACACTGAAGCTTTCTTT. Amino acids: CASSSGTGIIGNTEAFF. V and J are TRBV5-1 and TRBJ1-1, with TRBD1 matching 9 bases. With V trimmed by 3 bases and J by 1 base, 10 bases remained unmatched. Germline V gene lookup returns CDR1 SGHRS and CDR2 YFSETQ. CDR3 size: 17 residues.

The gene calls are TRBV19 and TRBJ2-5, with D perhaps matching TRBD1 (5 bases). The CDR3 is made up of 16 amino acids. V lost 3 bases to trimming and J lost 1 base, with 15 bases between them. Germline-derived CDR1 and CDR2 are LNHDA and SQIVND (reference sequence). This CDR3 is CASSMVVGAIQETQYF. CDR3 DNA sequence: TGTGCCAGTAGTATGGTAGTAGGGGCGATCCAAGAGACCCAGTACTTC.

The gene calls are TRBV11-2 and TRBJ2-3; 12 positions match TRBD1. This CDR3 comprises 19 residues. J gave up 1 base and V 3 bases, and 11 bases lay outside the gene matches. From germline, CDR1 is SGHAT and CDR2 FQNNGV. The CDR3 loop reads CASSFSGQGAPVGTDTQYF. CDR3 nucleotide sequence: TGTGCCAGCAGCTTCTCGGGACAGGGGGCGCCGGTCGGCACAGATACGCAGTATTTT.

There are a few counts of this clone. The chain combines TRBV9 with TRBJ2-2; tentative D call: TRBD1 (6 bases). The CDR3 has 16 amino acids. Trimming took 3 bases from V and 6 from J, leaving 18 bases between them. Germline lookup yields CDR1 SGDLS and CDR2 YYNGEE. The CDR3 nucleotides read TGTGCCAGCAGCGCTTCCACAGGGATAGTACCCGGGGAGCTGTTTTTT. This translates into CASSASTGIVPGELFF.

This chain uses TRBV14 with TRBJ2-2; 14 bases are a match to TRBD2. CDR1 SGHDN and CDR2 FVKESK come from the germline V gene. The CDR3 loop spans 17 amino acids. Unmatched junction bases numbered 8, after V lost 4 bases and J lost 7 bases. The CDR3 protein is CASSLRLAGGSGGELFF. The CDR3 nucleotides are TGTGCCAGCAGCCTTCGACTAGCGGGAGGGTCCGGCGGGGAGCTGTTTTTT.

J is TRBJ2-2 and V is TRBV5-1; the match to TRBD2 covers 15 bases. This CDR3 comprises 17 residues. With 0 bases clipped from V and 3 bases from J, the junction kept 0 bases outside the gene matches. From germline, CDR1 is SGHRS and CDR2 YFSETQ. CDR3 bases: TGCGCCAGCAGCTTGGGGACTAGCGGGAGGGACACCGGGGAGCTGTTTTTT. This codes for CASSLGTSGRDTGELFF.